This TCR beta chain comes out of a study of cytomegalovirus exposure and HLA in healthy donors. The study's findings and limits: Three CMV-associated chains proved CMV antigen-specific in vitro. Investigators reported about 160 TCR beta chains as tied to cytomegalovirus.

The method was immunoSEQ multiplex PCR; TCRdb's version includes in-frame clones alone and lacks a portion of them. Here the sample spans 55,000 to 85,000 clones, less than 95% being singletons. For this clone: Its specificity is unknown.

The sequenced material came from PBMCs. The sequence was collected from a woman aged 18 to 35 in good health and CMV-seronegative.

As DNA, the CDR3 is TGTGCCAGCAGTTTCTTCGGACAGAACACTGAAGCTTTCTTT. Residues: CASSFFGQNTEAFF. This chain uses TRBV28 with TRBJ1-1; D is perhaps TRBD1 (5 bases). This CDR3 has 14 amino acids. V was clipped by 3 bases and J by 1 base, with 9 bases between them. Germline CDR1 reads MDHEN; CDR2 reads SYDVKM.